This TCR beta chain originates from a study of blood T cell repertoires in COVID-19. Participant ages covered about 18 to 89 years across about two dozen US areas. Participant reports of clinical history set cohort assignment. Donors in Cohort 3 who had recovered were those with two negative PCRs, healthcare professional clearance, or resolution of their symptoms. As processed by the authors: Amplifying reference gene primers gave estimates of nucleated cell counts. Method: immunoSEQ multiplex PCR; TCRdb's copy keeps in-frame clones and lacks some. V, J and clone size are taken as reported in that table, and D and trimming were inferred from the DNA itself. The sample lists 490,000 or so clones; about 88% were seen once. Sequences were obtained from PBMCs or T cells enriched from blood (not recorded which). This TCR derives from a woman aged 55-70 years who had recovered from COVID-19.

CDR3 nucleotide sequence: TGTGCCAGCAGTTACGTGGGAGTCCGAGCTAACTATGGCTACACCTTC. Encoded protein: CASSYVGVRANYGYTF. This chain connects TRBV6-5 to TRBJ1-2; D unresolved. The germline V and J ends were trimmed by 2 bases and 0 bases, with 13 bases remaining between them. Germline assignment: CDR1 MNHEY and CDR2 SVGAGI. The length of the CDR3 is 16 residues.